The 24 T cell receptor beta chains reported below all come from one sample, sequenced in a study of T cell responses to AZD1222 COVID-19 vaccine. Clones were sequenced by immunoSEQ multiplex PCR, and TCRdb holds only the in-frame ones, with some missing. The profile covers about 140,000 clones, with about 86% appearing a single time and 5.1% taken by the ten largest. Here the sequenced sample was peripheral blood, taken 28 days after the second AZD1222 dose. All receptors derive from an adult who received the AZD1222 COVID-19 vaccine.

This clone was recorded a few times. The chain carries TRBV5-4 and TRBJ2-7; TRBD2 matches 14 bases. This CDR3 has 15 residues. Germline V gives CDR1 SGHNT, CDR2 YYREEE (reference sequence). After removal of 4 bases from V and 4 bases from J, the junction contained 4 bases not matched to a gene. The CDR3 nucleotides are TGTGCCAGCAGCGGCGGGACTAGCGGGGGATACGAGCAGTACTTC. Encoded protein: CASSGGTSGGYEQYF.

The chain carries TRBV6-5 and TRBJ2-5; D call uncertain. Trimming pared 5 bases from V and 5 bases from J, leaving 6 bases between. CDR3 length: 11 residues. Germline CDR1 is MNHEY and CDR2 is SVGAGI. The CDR3 loop reads CASSPGETQYF. The DNA of the CDR3 is TGTGCCAGCAGTCCCGGGGAGACCCAGTACTTC.

J is TRBJ2-1 and V is TRBV9; D tentatively fits TRBD1 or TRBD2 (5 bases each). Looked up from germline, CDR1 is SGDLS and CDR2 is YYNGEE. The V end lost 0 bases, the J end lost 7 bases, and 17 bases lay between the germline ends. This CDR3 is built from 16 residues. The CDR3 coding sequence is TGTGCCAGCAGCGTAGATCCGGGGCGATTATCTAATGAGCAGTTCTTC. Translated, it gives CASSVDPGRLSNEQFF.

The J gene is TRBJ2-1, the V gene TRBV12-3 or TRBV12-4, with unresolved D. Trimming took off 6 bases at V and 7 bases at J, with 13 bases between the two ends. The CDR3 has 13 residues. The CDR3 is CASSPRKENEQFF. In DNA, the CDR3 is TGTGCCAGCAGCCCCCGAAAAGAGAATGAGCAGTTCTTC.

This chain links TRBV7-2 with TRBJ1-1, with TRBD1 as a possible D gene (5 bases). Trimming stripped 5 bases from V and 4 bases from J, with 8 bases between. CDR3 length: 12 amino acids. Per germline, CDR1 SGHTA and CDR2 FQGNSA. CDR3 sequence: CASSKQVTEAFF. In DNA, the CDR3 is TGTGCCAGCAGCAAACAGGTCACTGAAGCTTTCTTT.

This sequence joins TRBV15 and TRBJ2-5; 9 nucleotides align to TRBD2. The V and J ends lost 3 bases and 0 bases, in that order; junction bases with no gene match: 8. The CDR3 sequence is 17 residues long. Germline V gene lookup returns CDR1 LNHNV and CDR2 YYDKDF (reference sequence). The CDR3 loop reads CATSSWGRGGNQETQYF. The CDR3 nucleotides are TGTGCCACCAGCAGTTGGGGGCGGGGGGGGAACCAAGAGACCCAGTACTTC.

This clone was seen a handful of times. V usage is TRBV14 and J usage is TRBJ2-4; D ambiguous. Trimming removed 0 bases from V and 12 bases from J, with 12 bases in between. This CDR3 has 13 residues. The germline gives CDR1 SGHDN, CDR2 FVKESK. The CDR3 DNA reads TGTGCCAGCAGCCAAGATACCGGACGGACTCAGTACTTC. Translating gives CASSQDTGRTQYF.

The V call is TRBV18, the J call TRBJ1-6, with a tentative D call TRBD1 (5 bases). V lost 2 bases and J 8 bases, leaving 10 bases between the germline ends. The CDR3 is 14 residues long. The germline V gene has CDR1 KGHSH and CDR2 LQKENI. CDR3 protein: CASSPGGDDSPLHF. The CDR3 DNA reads as TGTGCCAGCTCACCAGGAGGGGATGATTCACCCCTCCACTTT.

The rearrangement uses TRBV3-1 (or the pseudogene TRBV3-2) and TRBJ1-1; D gene uncertain. CDR1 and CDR2 from the germline V gene are LGHDT and YNNKEL (reference sequence). V was clipped by 3 bases and J by 12 bases, with 14 bases between them. CDR3 size: 12 residues. As DNA, the CDR3 is TGTGCCAGCAGCCAGAGCCCCTCGGGAACTTTCTTT. Its protein product is CASSQSPSGTFF.

This chain links TRBV5-8 with TRBJ2-2, with TRBD2 matching over 8 bases. Losses at the gene ends were 3 bases for V and 7 bases for J; bases not matched to a gene: 8. The CDR3 length is 15 residues. The germline CDR1 and CDR2 sequences are SGHTS and YDEGEE. The CDR3: CASSSGTRGFGELFF. CDR3 DNA: TGTGCCAGCAGCTCCGGGACTAGGGGCTTCGGGGAGCTGTTTTTT.

The chain combines TRBV5-1 with TRBJ2-7; TRBD1 matches at 10 bases. CDR1 and CDR2 from the germline V gene are SGHRS and YFSETQ. The CDR3 contains 14 residues. V shed 8 bases, J shed 4 bases, and the junction held 9 bases outside the gene matches. The CDR3 loop reads CASSPGQGKYEQYF. CDR3 DNA sequence: TGCGCCAGTTCTCCGGGACAGGGGAAGTACGAGCAGTACTTC.

This chain joins TRBV11-2 and TRBJ1-6; D gene ambiguous. Germline V gives CDR1 SGHAT, CDR2 FQNNGV. Trimming removed 2 bases from V and 0 bases from J, with 2 bases in between. CDR3 length: 14 amino acids. CDR3 loop: CASSLISYNSPLHF. The CDR3 region has the DNA TGTGCCAGCAGCTTAATCTCCTATAATTCACCCCTCCACTTT.

The chain recombines TRBV19 with TRBJ1-1, with D possibly matching TRBD1 (6 bases). Trimming removed 6 bases from V and 11 bases from J, with 16 bases in between. CDR3 length: 12 residues. Germline CDR1 and CDR2: LNHDA and SQIVND (reference sequence). This CDR3 reads CASRSEGGRAFF. CDR3 bases: TGTGCCAGTAGATCGGAAGGGGGTCGGGCTTTCTTT.

V gene TRBV5-8 combines with J gene TRBJ2-2; TRBD2 aligns across 10 bases. The CDR3 loop spans 16 amino acids. The J segment lost 7 bases and the V segment lost 3 bases, leaving 9 bases of the junction unmatched. Germline CDR1 reads SGHTS; CDR2 reads YDEGEE. The CDR3 here is CASSSLAGGVFGELFF. The CDR3 DNA reads TGTGCCAGCAGCTCTTTAGCGGGAGGTGTGTTCGGGGAGCTGTTTTTT.

The V and J genes are TRBV7-6 and TRBJ1-6; 9 bases fit TRBD1. The CDR3 consists of 16 residues. Germline V gene sequence: CDR1 SGHVS, CDR2 FNYEAQ. J was trimmed by 10 bases and V by 1 base; bases with no gene match: 8. In nucleotides, the CDR3 is TGTGCCAGCAGCTTAGGGTGGACAGGGGATAGCTCACCCCTCCACTTT. It specifies CASSLGWTGDSSPLHF.

The J gene is TRBJ2-3, the V gene TRBV24-1; D is ambiguous. Trimming left V 6 bases short and J 1 base short, with 13 bases between. The CDR3 spans 15 residues. The germline CDR1 and CDR2 sequences are KGHDR and SFDVKD. The CDR3 region is CATSQASEGTDTQYF. The CDR3 nucleotides are TGTGCCACCAGTCAGGCGTCCGAGGGCACAGATACGCAGTATTTT.

Only a few counts were recorded for this clone. The chain couples TRBV10-3 to TRBJ1-1; D is unclear. V was trimmed by 7 bases and J by 4 bases, leaving 19 bases between them. CDR3 size: 15 residues. CDR1 and CDR2 (germline): ENHRY, SYGVKD. CDR3 amino acids: CAITTGLGGVTEAFF. The CDR3 bases are TGTGCCATCACAACGGGTTTGGGTGGGGTCACTGAAGCTTTCTTT.

The V and J genes are TRBV10-3 and TRBJ1-2; D perhaps matches TRBD1 (6 bases). Trimming cost V 3 bases and J 8 bases, with 13 bases left between them. Germline V gene data show CDR1 as ENHRY and CDR2 as SYGVKD. This CDR3 comprises 13 residues. CDR3 in DNA: TGTGCCATCAGTGATAACAGGGTGGAAGGCTACACCTTC. It translates to CAISDNRVEGYTF.

V is TRBV10-3 and J is TRBJ1-2; 7 nucleotides align to TRBD1. V lost 6 bases, J lost 2 bases, and 9 bases stayed unmatched. CDR3 size: 15 residues. Germline loops: CDR1 ENHRY, CDR2 SYGVKD. In DNA, the CDR3 is TGTGCCATCAGGGCCGGACAGGAGGGGAACTATGGCTACACCTTC. Residues: CAIRAGQEGNYGYTF.

The chain recombines TRBV6-2 or TRBV6-3 with TRBJ1-1; weak D call: TRBD1 (5 bases). The V and J ends lost 7 bases and 4 bases respectively, with 16 bases between them. The CDR3 is made up of 14 amino acids. Germline CDR1 and CDR2: MNHEY and SVGEGT. CDR3 amino acids: CASTPGGSGTEAFF. The CDR3 nucleotides read TGTGCCAGCACCCCGGGGGGGTCTGGCACTGAAGCTTTCTTT.

The chain carries TRBV12-3 or TRBV12-4 and TRBJ1-5; possibly TRBD1 for D (5 bases). This CDR3 contains 11 residues. V was shortened by 6 bases and J by 11 bases, with 11 bases between the two germline ends. The CDR3 DNA is TGTGCCAGCAGCACAGACAGAGCCCAGCATTTT. Translation gives CASSTDRAQHF.

J is TRBJ2-7 and V is TRBV6-5; D is unresolved. From germline, CDR1 is MNHEY and CDR2 SVGAGI. The CDR3 is 14 amino acids. Trimming left V 2 bases short and J 2 bases short, with 10 bases between. The CDR3 loop reads CASSYGRGTYEQYF. The CDR3 coding sequence is TGTGCCAGCAGTTACGGACGAGGTACCTACGAGCAGTACTTC.

The chain joins TRBV28 to TRBJ2-3; unclear D gene. V was clipped by 2 bases and J by 0 bases, with 9 bases between them. This CDR3 is built from 15 residues. CDR1 is MDHEN and CDR2 is SYDVKM in the germline V gene. CDR3 in amino acids: CASSLPQSSTDTQYF. CDR3 nucleotide sequence: TGTGCCAGCAGTTTACCACAGTCTAGCACAGATACGCAGTATTTT.

V is TRBV30 and J is TRBJ1-5; 7 bases are a match to TRBD1. CDR3 length: 13 residues. CDR1 GTSNPN and CDR2 SVGIG come from the germline V gene (reference sequence). After removal of 7 bases from V and 4 bases from J, the junction contained 7 bases not matched to a gene. CDR3 DNA sequence: TGTGCCTATTCGGGACAGCCGAATCAGCCCCAGCATTTT. Translating it yields CAYSGQPNQPQHF.